A selection of T cell receptor beta chains follows, all from one sample in a study of CD8 T cells in Susac syndrome. MiXCR was run by TCRdb on the immunoSEQ multiplex PCR reads, yielding one entry per CDR3 protein. In the table there are 150,000 to 200,000 distinct CDR3 sequences, just under 95% of which are singletons. Sequencing was done on a sample of CD4+ T cells from PBMCs. The receptors here all came from a human donor in good health. CDR3s include the opening cysteine and the closing phenylalanine or tryptophan. A D gene is named only where the DNA matches it firmly. The size entry is marked missing in some rows and otherwise reads once, few, many or a size class.

v_call: TRBV20-1
clone_size: -
j_call: TRBJ2-5
d_call: TRBD2
cdr3_nt: TGCAGTGCTGGTATTAGCGGGGGGGCCTCCGAGACCCAGTACTTC
cdr3_aa: CSAGISGGASETQYF

v_call: TRBV6-4
clone_size: -
j_call: TRBJ2-1
d_call: -
cdr3_nt: TGTGCCAGCAGTGACTCGGGTCGCCTTAATGAGCAGTTCTTC
cdr3_aa: CASSDSGRLNEQFF

v_call: TRBV12-3/TRBV12-4
clone_size: -
j_call: TRBJ1-2
d_call: -
cdr3_nt: TGTGCCAGCAGTTACAGTACTAACTATGGCTACACCTTC
cdr3_aa: CASSYSTNYGYTF

v_call: TRBV7-2
clone_size: -
j_call: TRBJ1-2
d_call: -
cdr3_nt: TGTGCCAGCAGCTTAGGGTTCCCCGTTGGCTACACCTTC
cdr3_aa: CASSLGFPVGYTF

v_call: TRBV3-1
clone_size: -
j_call: TRBJ2-7
d_call: TRBD2
cdr3_nt: TGTGCCAGCAGCCCTAACGGGGGGAGCGAGCAGTACTTC
cdr3_aa: CASSPNGGSEQYF

v_call: TRBV12-3/TRBV12-4
clone_size: once
j_call: TRBJ1-2
d_call: -
cdr3_nt: TGTGCCAGCAGTTTCGGTACTAACTATGGCTACACCTTC
cdr3_aa: CASSFGTNYGYTF

v_call: TRBV9
clone_size: -
j_call: TRBJ1-5
d_call: -
cdr3_nt: TGTGCCAGCAGCCCCGGGAGGGCCAGCAATCAGCCCCAGCATTTT
cdr3_aa: CASSPGRASNQPQHF

v_call: TRBV5-1
clone_size: -
j_call: TRBJ2-5
d_call: -
cdr3_nt: TGCGCCAGCAGCTTAGCGGGTCACCAAGAGACCCAGTACTTC
cdr3_aa: CASSLAGHQETQYF

v_call: TRBV29-1
clone_size: -
j_call: TRBJ2-5
d_call: -
cdr3_nt: TGCAGCGTTGAGAAGACCCAGTACTTC
cdr3_aa: CSVEKTQYF

v_call: TRBV12-3/TRBV12-4
clone_size: -
j_call: TRBJ1-6
d_call: TRBD1
cdr3_nt: TGTGCCAGCAGACAGGGGGCCGGTAATTCACCCCTCCACTTT
cdr3_aa: CASRQGAGNSPLHF

v_call: TRBV7-9
clone_size: -
j_call: TRBJ2-7
d_call: TRBD2
cdr3_nt: TGTGCCAGCAGCTGGGGAGGGGCCTACGAGCAGTACTTC
cdr3_aa: CASSWGGAYEQYF

v_call: TRBV12-3/TRBV12-4
clone_size: -
j_call: TRBJ2-1
d_call: -
cdr3_nt: TGTGCCAATCCCCCCCCAGGCGGTCTAGGTGAGCAGTTCTTC
cdr3_aa: CANPPPGGLGEQFF

v_call: TRBV3-1
clone_size: -
j_call: TRBJ1-2
d_call: -
cdr3_nt: TGTGCCAGTATCGACTTCAACTATGGCTACACCTTC
cdr3_aa: CASIDFNYGYTF

v_call: TRBV6-6
clone_size: -
j_call: TRBJ1-4
d_call: -
cdr3_nt: TGTGCCAGCAGTTACTTCGGACCTAATGAAAAACTGTTTTTT
cdr3_aa: CASSYFGPNEKLFF

v_call: TRBV6-6
clone_size: few
j_call: TRBJ2-3
d_call: -
cdr3_nt: TGTGCCAGCAGTTTAACCACAGATACGCAGTATTTT
cdr3_aa: CASSLTTDTQYF

v_call: TRBV7-8
clone_size: -
j_call: TRBJ1-4
d_call: -
cdr3_nt: TGTGCCAGCGGAGCTTATGGTCTTTACGAAAAACTGTTTTTT
cdr3_aa: CASGAYGLYEKLFF

v_call: TRBV19
clone_size: once
j_call: TRBJ1-5
d_call: TRBD1
cdr3_nt: TGTGCCAGTACCCGACAGGGCTCTTATAGCAATCAGCCCCAGCATTTT
cdr3_aa: CASTRQGSYSNQPQHF

v_call: TRBV7-9
clone_size: -
j_call: TRBJ1-2
d_call: TRBD1
cdr3_nt: TGTGCCAGCAGCCTCCCAACCGGGACAGGGGCCAGTGGCTACACCTTC
cdr3_aa: CASSLPTGTGASGYTF

v_call: TRBV6-1
clone_size: -
j_call: TRBJ2-2
d_call: -
cdr3_nt: TGTGCCAGCAGTGAGGGGGTCCGAACGACGAACACCGGGGAGCTGTTTTTT
cdr3_aa: CASSEGVRTTNTGELFF

v_call: TRBV5-1
clone_size: few
j_call: TRBJ1-1
d_call: -
cdr3_nt: TGCGCCAGCAGCAACCAGGAATACACTGAAGCTTTCTTT
cdr3_aa: CASSNQEYTEAFF

v_call: TRBV6-6
clone_size: -
j_call: TRBJ2-3
d_call: TRBD2
cdr3_nt: TGTGCCAGCAGTCGACTAGCGGGGAGCACAGATACGCAGTATTTT
cdr3_aa: CASSRLAGSTDTQYF

v_call: TRBV18
clone_size: -
j_call: TRBJ1-4
d_call: -
cdr3_nt: TGTGCCAGCTCAGAAGCAAGGAGAACTAATGAAAAACTGTTTTTT
cdr3_aa: CASSEARRTNEKLFF

v_call: TRBV4-1
clone_size: -
j_call: TRBJ1-5
d_call: -
cdr3_nt: TGCGCCAGCAGTTCCGTAACCTCGACAGGCCGATTTCCCAATCAGCCCCAGCATTTT
cdr3_aa: CASSSVTSTGRFPNQPQHF

v_call: TRBV19
clone_size: -
j_call: TRBJ2-2
d_call: TRBD2
cdr3_nt: TGTGCCAGTAAACCCCTAGCGGGCACCGGGGAGCTGTTTTTT
cdr3_aa: CASKPLAGTGELFF

v_call: TRBV27
clone_size: -
j_call: TRBJ2-5
d_call: -
cdr3_nt: TGTGCCAGCAGTTTCCGTGGGGGAGGAGGGGACAGAGAGACCCAGTACTTC
cdr3_aa: CASSFRGGGGDRETQYF

v_call: TRBV9
clone_size: once
j_call: TRBJ1-4
d_call: -
cdr3_nt: TGTGCCAGCAGCCCCCAAAGGGAAAAACTGTTTTTT
cdr3_aa: CASSPQREKLFF

v_call: TRBV5-1
clone_size: -
j_call: TRBJ2-3
d_call: TRBD1
cdr3_nt: TGCGCCAGCAGCTTATACCCGGGACAGGGAGGGGGAGATACGCAGTATTTT
cdr3_aa: CASSLYPGQGGGDTQYF

v_call: TRBV2
clone_size: -
j_call: TRBJ2-3
d_call: -
cdr3_nt: TGTGCCAGTAGACTAGAAACAGATACGCAGTATTTT
cdr3_aa: CASRLETDTQYF

v_call: TRBV15
clone_size: -
j_call: TRBJ1-1
d_call: -
cdr3_nt: TGTGCCACCAGCAGAGATCTGTCACCCGCTGAAGCTTTCTTT
cdr3_aa: CATSRDLSPAEAFF

v_call: TRBV20-1
clone_size: -
j_call: TRBJ1-5
d_call: TRBD1
cdr3_nt: TGCAGTGCCGCACAGGGGCCCAATCAGCCCCAGCATTTT
cdr3_aa: CSAAQGPNQPQHF

v_call: TRBV12-3/TRBV12-4
clone_size: -
j_call: TRBJ1-2
d_call: -
cdr3_nt: TGTGCCAGCAGTTCCCGTTTAGGTGGCTACACCTTC
cdr3_aa: CASSSRLGGYTF

v_call: TRBV20-1
clone_size: -
j_call: TRBJ1-1
d_call: -
cdr3_nt: TGCAGTGCTAGATTTCGAGGTGAAGCTTTCTTT
cdr3_aa: CSARFRGEAFF

v_call: TRBV5-1
clone_size: -
j_call: TRBJ2-1
d_call: TRBD2
cdr3_nt: TGCGCCAGCAGTGAGATAGCGGGGGGCAGAGAGCAGTTCTTC
cdr3_aa: CASSEIAGGREQFF

v_call: TRBV5-8
clone_size: -
j_call: TRBJ2-7
d_call: TRBD1
cdr3_nt: TGTGCCAGCAGCTTGGGGGCCGGGACAGGGCCTTCCTTC
cdr3_aa: CASSLGAGTGPSF

v_call: TRBV20-1
clone_size: -
j_call: TRBJ2-7
d_call: -
cdr3_nt: TGCAGTGCTACCCCGATACGTGAGCAGTACTTC
cdr3_aa: CSATPIREQYF

v_call: TRBV6-5
clone_size: -
j_call: TRBJ2-5
d_call: TRBD1
cdr3_nt: TGTGCCAGCAGTTCGAGACAGGGCCGGGAGACCCAGTACTTC
cdr3_aa: CASSSRQGRETQYF

v_call: TRBV12-3/TRBV12-4
clone_size: -
j_call: TRBJ1-2
d_call: -
cdr3_nt: TGTGCCAGCAGAAGACAGGCCATACAAGCAGGGGGCTACACCTTC
cdr3_aa: CASRRQAIQAGGYTF

v_call: TRBV4-2
clone_size: -
j_call: TRBJ2-6
d_call: TRBD1
cdr3_nt: TGTGCCAGCAGCCAAGTGGGGACAGCTCTCTCTGGGGCCAACGTCCTGACTTTC
cdr3_aa: CASSQVGTALSGANVLTF

v_call: TRBV20-1
clone_size: -
j_call: TRBJ2-1
d_call: TRBD2
cdr3_nt: TGCAGTGCTTCAGTCGCAACTAGCGGGGGGAATCAGTTCTTC
cdr3_aa: CSASVATSGGNQFF

v_call: TRBV5-1
clone_size: -
j_call: TRBJ1-1
d_call: -
cdr3_nt: TGCGCCAGCAGCTTGGACCGACAGAACACTGAAGCTTTCTTT
cdr3_aa: CASSLDRQNTEAFF

v_call: TRBV12-3/TRBV12-4
clone_size: -
j_call: TRBJ1-5
d_call: -
cdr3_nt: TGTGCCAGCAGAGCTGACAGCCAGAATCAGCCCCAGCATTTT
cdr3_aa: CASRADSQNQPQHF

v_call: TRBV20-1
clone_size: -
j_call: TRBJ2-1
d_call: TRBD2
cdr3_nt: TGCAGTGGGGCGGGGGCCTACAATGAGCAGTTCTTC
cdr3_aa: CSGAGAYNEQFF

v_call: TRBV5-1
clone_size: -
j_call: TRBJ2-2
d_call: -
cdr3_nt: TGCGCCAGCAGCTCCGGGCCATTGGTCGGGGAGCTGTTTTTT
cdr3_aa: CASSSGPLVGELFF

v_call: TRBV7-2
clone_size: -
j_call: TRBJ2-3
d_call: -
cdr3_nt: TGTGCCAGCAATATAGATACGGATACGCAGTATTTT
cdr3_aa: CASNIDTDTQYF

v_call: TRBV29-1
clone_size: -
j_call: TRBJ2-3
d_call: -
cdr3_nt: TGCAGCGTTCAAGGGTTCCAAACTAGCACAGATACGCAGTATTTT
cdr3_aa: CSVQGFQTSTDTQYF

v_call: TRBV29-1
clone_size: -
j_call: TRBJ1-1
d_call: -
cdr3_nt: TGCAGCGTTGGAGGGGGATATCCCTCCGACACTGAAGCTTTCTTT
cdr3_aa: CSVGGGYPSDTEAFF

v_call: TRBV20-1
clone_size: -
j_call: TRBJ2-7
d_call: TRBD1
cdr3_nt: TGCAGTGCTCGTACAGGGGTGGGTTACGAGCAGTACTTC
cdr3_aa: CSARTGVGYEQYF

v_call: TRBV29-1
clone_size: once
j_call: TRBJ2-3
d_call: -
cdr3_nt: TGCAGCGTTGAAGGCGAAAAGGGAGATACGCAGTATTTT
cdr3_aa: CSVEGEKGDTQYF

v_call: TRBV9
clone_size: -
j_call: TRBJ2-6
d_call: TRBD2
cdr3_nt: TGTGCCAGCACTAGCGGGGGGAACTCTGGGGCCAACGTCCTGACTTTC
cdr3_aa: CASTSGGNSGANVLTF

v_call: TRBV12-3/TRBV12-4
clone_size: -
j_call: TRBJ2-7
d_call: -
cdr3_nt: TGTGCCAGCAGTCCTAGTTGGGGGACACCAGGGGCCCACGAGCAGTACTTC
cdr3_aa: CASSPSWGTPGAHEQYF

v_call: TRBV29-1
clone_size: -
j_call: TRBJ1-1
d_call: -
cdr3_nt: TGCAGCGTGGCCCCCGGGTGGGGAATGAACACTGAAGCTTTCTTT
cdr3_aa: CSVAPGWGMNTEAFF